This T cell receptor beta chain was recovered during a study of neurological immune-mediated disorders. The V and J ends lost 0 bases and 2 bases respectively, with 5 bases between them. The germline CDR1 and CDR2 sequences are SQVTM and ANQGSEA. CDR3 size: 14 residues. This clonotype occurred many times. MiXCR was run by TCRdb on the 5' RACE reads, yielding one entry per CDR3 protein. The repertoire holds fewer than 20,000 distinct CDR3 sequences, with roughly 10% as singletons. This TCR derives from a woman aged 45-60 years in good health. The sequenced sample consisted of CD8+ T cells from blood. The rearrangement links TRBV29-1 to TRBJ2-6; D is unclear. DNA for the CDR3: TGCAGCGTTGAAGAAGCTCCTGGGGCCAACGTCCTGACTTTC. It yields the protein CSVEEAPGANVLTF.